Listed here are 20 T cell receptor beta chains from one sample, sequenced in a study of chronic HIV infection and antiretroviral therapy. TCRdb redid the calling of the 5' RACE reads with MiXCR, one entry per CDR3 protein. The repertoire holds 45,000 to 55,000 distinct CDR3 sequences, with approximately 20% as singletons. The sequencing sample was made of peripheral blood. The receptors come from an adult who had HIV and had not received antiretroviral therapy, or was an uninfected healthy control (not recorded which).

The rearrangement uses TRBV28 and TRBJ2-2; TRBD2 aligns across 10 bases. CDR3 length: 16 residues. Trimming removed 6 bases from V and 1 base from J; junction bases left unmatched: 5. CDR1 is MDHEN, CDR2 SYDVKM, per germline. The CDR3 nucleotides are TGTGCCAGCAGGCGCCTAGCGGGGGTGAACACCGGGGAGCTGTTTTTT. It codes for CASRRLAGVNTGELFF.

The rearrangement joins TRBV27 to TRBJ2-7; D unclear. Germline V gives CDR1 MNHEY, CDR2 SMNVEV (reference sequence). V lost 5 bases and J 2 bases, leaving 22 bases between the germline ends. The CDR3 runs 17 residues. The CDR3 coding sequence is TGTGCCAGCAGTCCCTTCGCCGGAGACTTAAGCACCTACGAGCAGTACTTC. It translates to CASSPFAGDLSTYEQYF.

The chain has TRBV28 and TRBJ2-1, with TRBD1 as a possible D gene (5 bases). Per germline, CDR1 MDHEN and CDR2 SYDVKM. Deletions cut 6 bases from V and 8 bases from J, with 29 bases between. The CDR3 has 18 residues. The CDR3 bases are TGTGCCAGCAGCCCCACTCCCCTTTGGATCAGGGATATCGATGAGCAGTTCTTC. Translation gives CASSPTPLWIRDIDEQFF.

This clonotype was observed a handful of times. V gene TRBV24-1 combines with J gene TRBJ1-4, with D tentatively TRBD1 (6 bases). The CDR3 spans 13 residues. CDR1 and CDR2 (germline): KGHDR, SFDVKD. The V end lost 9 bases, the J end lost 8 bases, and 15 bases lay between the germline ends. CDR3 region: CATGSGEDEKLFF. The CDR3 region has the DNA TGTGCCACCGGCTCAGGGGAGGACGAAAAACTGTTTTTT.

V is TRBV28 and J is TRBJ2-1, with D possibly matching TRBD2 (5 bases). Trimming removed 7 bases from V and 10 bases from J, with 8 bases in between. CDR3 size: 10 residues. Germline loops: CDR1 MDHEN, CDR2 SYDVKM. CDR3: CASNGGEQFF. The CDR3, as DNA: TGTGCCAGCAACGGAGGAGAGCAGTTCTTC.

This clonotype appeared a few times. DNA for the CDR3: TGTGCCAGCAGCTTAGCAAGGGACTCTAGGGGAGATGAGCAGTTCTTC. It codes for CASSLARDSRGDEQFF. This chain joins TRBV7-8 and TRBJ2-1; tentative D call: TRBD2 (6 bases). The V gene lost 0 bases and the J gene lost 8 bases, with 17 bases spanning the gap. Germline V gives CDR1 SGHVS, CDR2 FQNEAQ. The CDR3 is 16 residues long. Drawing the rest from reference TRBV7-8 and TRBJ2-1, the complete variable domain is GAGVSQSPRYKVAKRGQDVALRCDPISGHVSLFWYQQALGQGPEFLTYFQNEAQLDKSGLPSDRFFAERPEGSVSTLKIQRTQQEDSAVYLCASSLARDSRGDEQFFGPGTRLTVL.

DNA of the CDR3: TGTGCCAGCAGTGCGACAGGAGCACGCACAGATACGCAGTATTTT. The encoded protein is CASSATGARTDTQYF. The chain joins TRBV2 to TRBJ2-3; D possibly corresponds to TRBD1 (6 bases). Deletions cut 4 bases from V and 1 base from J, with 12 bases between. CDR1 and CDR2 (germline): SNHLY, FYNNEI. The CDR3 has 15 residues. The full variable domain, in which reference TRBV2 and TRBJ2-3 provide the parts outside the CDR3, is EPEVTQTPSHQVTQMGQEVILRCVPISNHLYFYWYRQILGQKVEFLVSFYNNEISEKSEIFDDQFSVERPDGSNFTLKIRSTKLEDSAMYFCASSATGARTDTQYFGPGTRLTVL.

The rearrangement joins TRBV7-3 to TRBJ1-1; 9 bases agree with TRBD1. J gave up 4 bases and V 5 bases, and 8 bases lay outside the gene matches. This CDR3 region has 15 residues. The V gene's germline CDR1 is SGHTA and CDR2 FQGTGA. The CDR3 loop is CASSRSTGGGTEAFF. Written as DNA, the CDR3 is TGTGCCAGCAGCAGATCCACAGGGGGCGGCACTGAAGCTTTCTTT.

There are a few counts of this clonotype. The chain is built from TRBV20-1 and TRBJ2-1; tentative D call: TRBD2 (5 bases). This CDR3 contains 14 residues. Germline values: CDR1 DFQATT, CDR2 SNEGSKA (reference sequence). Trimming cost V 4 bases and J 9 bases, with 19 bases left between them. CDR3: CSANPDYPGPEQFF. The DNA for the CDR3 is TGCAGTGCTAACCCTGACTATCCCGGACCTGAGCAGTTCTTC.

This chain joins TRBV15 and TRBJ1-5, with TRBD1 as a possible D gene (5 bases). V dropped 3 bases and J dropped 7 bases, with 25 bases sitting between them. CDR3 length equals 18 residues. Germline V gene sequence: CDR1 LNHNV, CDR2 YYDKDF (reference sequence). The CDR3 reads CATSSLAPGGRARQPQHF. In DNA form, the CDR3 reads TGTGCCACCAGCAGTTTAGCCCCGGGAGGCAGGGCAAGGCAGCCCCAGCATTTT.

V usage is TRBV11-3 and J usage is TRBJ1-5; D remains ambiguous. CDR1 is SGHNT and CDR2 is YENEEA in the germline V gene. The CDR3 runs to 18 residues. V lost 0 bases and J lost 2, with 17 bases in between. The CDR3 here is CASSLEASRVRGNQPQHF. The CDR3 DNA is TGTGCCAGCAGCTTAGAGGCCTCCAGAGTAAGGGGCAATCAGCCCCAGCATTTT.

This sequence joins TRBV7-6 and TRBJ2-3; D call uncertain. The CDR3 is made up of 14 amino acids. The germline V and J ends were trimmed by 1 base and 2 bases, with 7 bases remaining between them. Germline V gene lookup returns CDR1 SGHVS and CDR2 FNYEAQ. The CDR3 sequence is CASSLVAVTDTQYF. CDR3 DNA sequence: TGTGCCAGCAGCTTAGTTGCCGTCACAGATACGCAGTATTTT.

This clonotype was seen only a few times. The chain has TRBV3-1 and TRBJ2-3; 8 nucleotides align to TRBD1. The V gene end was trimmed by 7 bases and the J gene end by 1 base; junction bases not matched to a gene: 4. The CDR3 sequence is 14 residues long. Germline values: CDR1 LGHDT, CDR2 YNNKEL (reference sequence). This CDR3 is CASTQGAGTDTQYF. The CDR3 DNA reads TGTGCCAGCACCCAGGGGGCGGGCACAGATACGCAGTATTTT.

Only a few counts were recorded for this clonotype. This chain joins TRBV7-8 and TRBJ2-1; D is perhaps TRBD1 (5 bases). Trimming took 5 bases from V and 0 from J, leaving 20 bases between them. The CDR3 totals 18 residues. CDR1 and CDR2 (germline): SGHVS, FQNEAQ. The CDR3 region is CASSPSPIQGFSYNEQFF. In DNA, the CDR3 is TGTGCCAGCAGCCCGAGTCCCATCCAGGGCTTCTCCTACAATGAGCAGTTCTTC.

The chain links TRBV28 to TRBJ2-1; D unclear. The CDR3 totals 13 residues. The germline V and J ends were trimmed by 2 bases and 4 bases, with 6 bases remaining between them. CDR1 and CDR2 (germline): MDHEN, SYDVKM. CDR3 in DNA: TGTGCCAGCAGTTTAGATGCTTACAATGAGCAGTTCTTC. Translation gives CASSLDAYNEQFF.

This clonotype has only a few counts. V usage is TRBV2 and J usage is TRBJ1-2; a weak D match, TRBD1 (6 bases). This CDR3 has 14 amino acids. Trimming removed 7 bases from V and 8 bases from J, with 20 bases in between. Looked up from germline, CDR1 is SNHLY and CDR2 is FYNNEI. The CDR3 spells CASTVLEGGGGYTF. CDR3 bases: TGTGCCAGCACCGTATTGGAAGGGGGAGGCGGCTACACCTTC. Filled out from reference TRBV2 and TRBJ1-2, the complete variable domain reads EPEVTQTPSHQVTQMGQEVILRCVPISNHLYFYWYRQILGQKVEFLVSFYNNEISEKSEIFDDQFSVERPDGSNFTLKIRSTKLEDSAMYFCASTVLEGGGGYTFGSGTRLTVV.

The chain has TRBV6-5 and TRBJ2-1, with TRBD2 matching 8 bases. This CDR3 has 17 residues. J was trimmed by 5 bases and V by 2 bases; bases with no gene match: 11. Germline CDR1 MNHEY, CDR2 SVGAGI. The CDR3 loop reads CASSYSAGTRIHNEQFF. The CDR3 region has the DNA TGTGCCAGCAGTTACAGCGCCGGGACTAGGATCCACAATGAGCAGTTCTTC.

The CDR3, as DNA: TGTGCCAGCAGCCTTGATGGGACAGGGTTTCGTGAAAAACTGTTTTTT. It translates to CASSLDGTGFREKLFF. The J gene is TRBJ1-4, the V gene TRBV5-6, with 9 bases aligning to TRBD1. The CDR3 contains 16 residues. V lost 4 bases and J lost 7; bases outside the gene matches: 11. From germline, CDR1 is SGHDT and CDR2 YYEEEE.

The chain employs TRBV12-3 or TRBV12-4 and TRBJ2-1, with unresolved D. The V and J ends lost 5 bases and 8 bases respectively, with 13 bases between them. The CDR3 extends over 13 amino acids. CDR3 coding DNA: TGTGCCAGCAGTCCAGAGGCGCCCGATGAGCAGTTCTTC. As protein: CASSPEAPDEQFF.

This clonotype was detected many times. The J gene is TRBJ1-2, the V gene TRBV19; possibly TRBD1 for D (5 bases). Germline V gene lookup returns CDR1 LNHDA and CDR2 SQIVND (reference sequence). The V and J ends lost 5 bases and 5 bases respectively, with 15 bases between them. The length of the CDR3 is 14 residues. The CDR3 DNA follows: TGTGCCAGTAGTGCCTCCGGGACCCTATATGGCTACACCTTC. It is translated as CASSASGTLYGYTF. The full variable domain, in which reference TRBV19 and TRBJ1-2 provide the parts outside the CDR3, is DGGITQSPKYLFRKEGQNVTLSCEQNLNHDAMYWYRQDPGQGLRLIYYSQIVNDFQKGDIAEGYSVSREKKESFPLTVTSAQKNPTAFYLCASSASGTLYGYTFGSGTRLTVV.